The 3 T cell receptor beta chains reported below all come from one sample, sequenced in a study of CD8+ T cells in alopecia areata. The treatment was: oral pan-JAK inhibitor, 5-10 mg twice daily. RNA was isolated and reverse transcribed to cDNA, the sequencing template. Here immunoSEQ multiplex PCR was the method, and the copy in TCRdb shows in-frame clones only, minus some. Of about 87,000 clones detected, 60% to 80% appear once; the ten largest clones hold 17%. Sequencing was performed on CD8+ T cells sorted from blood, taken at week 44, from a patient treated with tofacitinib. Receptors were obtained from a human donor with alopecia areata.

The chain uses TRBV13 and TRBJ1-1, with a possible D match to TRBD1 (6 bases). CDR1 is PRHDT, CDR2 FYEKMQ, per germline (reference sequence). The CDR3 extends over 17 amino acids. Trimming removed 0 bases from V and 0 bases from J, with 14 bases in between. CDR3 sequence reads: CASSLGGGWGMNTEAFF. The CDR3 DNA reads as TGTGCCAGCAGCTTAGGAGGGGGTTGGGGAATGAACACTGAAGCTTTCTTT.

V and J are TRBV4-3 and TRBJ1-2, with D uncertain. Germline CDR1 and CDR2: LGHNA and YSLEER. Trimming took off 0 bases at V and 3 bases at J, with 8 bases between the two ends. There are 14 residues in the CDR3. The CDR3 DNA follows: TGCGCCAGCAGCCAAGATGTGGGATACTATGGCTACACCTTC. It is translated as CASSQDVGYYGYTF.

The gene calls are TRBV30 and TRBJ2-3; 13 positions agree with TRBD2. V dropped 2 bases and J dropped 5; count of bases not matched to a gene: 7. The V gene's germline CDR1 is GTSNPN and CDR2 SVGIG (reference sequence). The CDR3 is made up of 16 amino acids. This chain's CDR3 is CAWSYGTSGAGDTQYF. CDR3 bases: TGTGCCTGGAGTTATGGGACTAGCGGGGCCGGAGATACGCAGTATTTT.